This T cell receptor beta chain was observed in a study of blood T cell repertoires in COVID-19. About the study: Collection of acute and convalescent COVID-19 samples took place in the United States, Italy and Spain.

Authors' analysis steps: From reference gene primer amplification, estimates of nucleated cell counts were derived. This table comes from immunoSEQ multiplex PCR, and its TCRdb copy is limited to in-frame clones, with some not included. That table is the source of V, J and clone size, and D and trimming were worked out from the DNA. The sample consists of roughly 70,000 clones, around three quarters of them appearing once. This clone appeared a few times. The germline gives CDR1 MNHEY, CDR2 SVGAGI. With 2 bases removed from V and 2 bases from J, the gap between germline ends came to 7 bases. This CDR3 contains 15 residues.

Sequenced: peripheral blood. The TCR originated in a human donor in a cohort sampled during active COVID-19. The rearrangement joins TRBV6-5 to TRBJ2-6, with D perhaps matching TRBD1 (5 bases). CDR3 in DNA: TGTGCCAGCAGTTACATGGGGCCTGGGGCCAACGTCCTGACTTTC. Translated, it gives CASSYMGPGANVLTF.